These 14 T cell receptor beta chains share one sample of origin, sequenced in a study of OX40 agonist ivuxolimab in advanced cancers. Libraries were prepared by immunoSEQ multiplex PCR; TCRdb keeps only in-frame clonotypes and omits some of them. The profile shows more than 15,000 clones, roughly 78% of them singletons. The sequencing here drew on CD4+ or CD8+ T cells sorted from blood, taken in a trial of the OX40 agonist ivuxolimab. The origin of the receptors is an adult with an advanced solid tumor such as melanoma, head and neck, liver or kidney cancer.

V usage is TRBV5-4 and J usage is TRBJ2-7; D is perhaps TRBD2 (6 bases). Germline loops: CDR1 SGHNT, CDR2 YYREEE (reference sequence). Trimming took off 3 bases at V and 4 bases at J, with 17 bases between the two ends. The CDR3 has 15 amino acids. The CDR3 loop is CASSSPGGGEYEQYF. CDR3 DNA: TGTGCCAGCAGCTCCCCGGGCGGAGGGGAATACGAGCAGTACTTC.

The chain recombines TRBV27 with TRBJ2-7; no firm D call. CDR1 and CDR2 from the germline V gene are MNHEY and SMNVEV (reference sequence). The length of the CDR3 is 14 residues. V lost 5 bases and J lost 3, with 14 bases in between. CDR3 in amino acids: CASSVSRKGYEQYF. DNA for the CDR3: TGTGCCAGCAGTGTCTCTAGAAAAGGCTACGAGCAGTACTTC.

The V gene is TRBV6-1, the J gene TRBJ1-2, with 12 bases fitting TRBD1. Germline values: CDR1 MNHNS, CDR2 SASEGT. CDR3 length: 14 amino acids. J gave up 3 bases and V 6 bases, and 2 bases lay outside the gene matches. CDR3 DNA sequence: TGTGCCAGCAGCCGGGACAGGGGGCACTATGGCTACACCTTC. It specifies CASSRDRGHYGYTF.

V is TRBV7-9 and J is TRBJ2-2; D remains ambiguous. Trimming took 5 bases from V and 3 from J, leaving 13 bases between them. CDR3 length: 15 amino acids. Germline CDR1 and CDR2: SEHNR and FQNEAQ (reference sequence). The CDR3 nucleotides read TGTGCCAGCAGCCCAGCGAACAGAGACACCGGGGAGCTGTTTTTT. Protein product: CASSPANRDTGELFF. The complete variable domain, with remaining parts taken from reference TRBV7-9 and TRBJ2-2, reads DTGVSQNPRHKITKRGQNVTFRCDPISEHNRLYWYRQTLGQGPEFLTYFQNEAQLEKSRLLSDRFSAERPKGSFSTLEIQRTEQGDSAMYLCASSPANRDTGELFFGEGSRLTVL.

This clone is medium-sized within its sample. The chain is built from TRBV2 and TRBJ2-6; D unclear. This CDR3 has 16 amino acids. The V gene's germline CDR1 is SNHLY and CDR2 FYNNEI. Trimming pared 2 bases from V and 0 bases from J, leaving 8 bases between. In nucleotides, the CDR3 is TGTGCCAGCAGTGAACCGAAAGTCTCTGGGGCCAACGTCCTGACTTTC. Its translation is CASSEPKVSGANVLTF. Based on the CDR3 plus reference TRBV2 and TRBJ2-6, the full variable domain is EPEVTQTPSHQVTQMGQEVILRCVPISNHLYFYWYRQILGQKVEFLVSFYNNEISEKSEIFDDQFSVERPDGSNFTLKIRSTKLEDSAMYFCASSEPKVSGANVLTFGAGSRLTVL.

The chain carries TRBV27 and TRBJ2-7; possible D gene TRBD2, 5 bases. The CDR3 consists of 13 residues. Trimming cost V 5 bases and J 3 bases, with 11 bases left between them. Germline CDR1 reads MNHEY; CDR2 reads SMNVEV (reference sequence). The CDR3 nucleotides are TGTGCCAGCAGTGTAGGGAGCCTCTACGAGCAGTACTTC. This gives the protein CASSVGSLYEQYF.

The chain employs TRBV6-5 and TRBJ2-7; no clear D. The CDR3 has 13 amino acids. CDR1 is MNHEY and CDR2 is SVGAGI in the germline V gene. V lost 2 bases and J lost 1, with 6 bases in between. CDR3 loop: CASSYHQSYEQYF. The CDR3, as DNA: TGTGCCAGCAGTTACCACCAATCCTACGAGCAGTACTTC.

The rearrangement links TRBV19 to TRBJ1-3; maybe TRBD1 (6 bases). The CDR3 is 17 amino acids. The germline CDR1 and CDR2 sequences are LNHDA and SQIVND (reference sequence). The V and J ends lost 1 base and 0 bases respectively, with 13 bases between them. The CDR3 DNA sequence: TGTGCCAGTAGTATAGCCGAACAGGGCTTCTCTGGAAACACCATATATTTT. Its translation: CASSIAEQGFSGNTIYF.

V usage is TRBV6-6 and J usage is TRBJ1-2, with D perhaps TRBD1 (6 bases). CDR1 and CDR2 from the germline V gene are MNHNY and SVGAGI (reference sequence). This CDR3 has 12 residues. The germline V and J ends were trimmed by 3 bases and 8 bases, with 10 bases remaining between them. Here the CDR3 reads CASSYEGGGYTF. The CDR3 DNA follows: TGTGCCAGCAGTTATGAGGGGGGGGGCTACACCTTC.

The chain couples TRBV28 to TRBJ2-7, with D possibly TRBD2 on 5 matching bases. Germline V lookup: CDR1 MDHEN, CDR2 SYDVKM. Trimming removed 2 bases at V and 1 base at J, with 15 bases between. The length of the CDR3 is 16 residues. CDR3 in DNA: TGTGCCAGCAGTTTAGGGTTGAGGGAATTTTCCTACGAGCAGTACTTC. It translates to CASSLGLREFSYEQYF. Filled out from reference TRBV28 and TRBJ2-7, the complete variable domain reads DVKVTQSSRYLVKRTGEKVFLECVQDMDHENMFWYRQDPGLGLRLIYFSYDVKMKEKGDIPEGYSVSREKKERFSLILESASTNQTSMYLCASSLGLREFSYEQYFGPGTRLTVT.

This clone was picked up a small number of times. The chain combines TRBV28 with TRBJ1-4; TRBD1 matches at 7 bases. This CDR3 comprises 13 residues. Per the germline V gene, CDR1 is MDHEN and CDR2 is SYDVKM. The trim removed 4 bases at V and 8 bases at J, leaving 4 bases unmatched. Here the CDR3 reads CASSSGGREKLFF. The DNA for the CDR3 is TGTGCCAGCAGTTCAGGGGGAAGGGAAAAACTGTTTTTT.

V usage is TRBV7-9 and J usage is TRBJ2-1; TRBD2 matches 8 bases. The CDR3 has 18 amino acids. J gave up 4 bases and V 5 bases, and 16 bases lay outside the gene matches. Germline V gene sequence: CDR1 SEHNR, CDR2 FQNEAQ (reference sequence). The CDR3 sequence: CASSQTLPVGGGYNEQFF. DNA for the CDR3: TGTGCCAGCAGCCAAACATTGCCCGTGGGCGGGGGGTACAATGAGCAGTTCTTC.

This clone was seen a few times. The chain couples TRBV5-6 to TRBJ2-7; D may be TRBD2 (6 bases). Germline CDR1 reads SGHDT; CDR2 reads YYEEEE. The ends were cut back, 5 bases at V and 4 bases at J, with 16 bases in the middle. The CDR3 covers 14 residues. The CDR3 loop reads CASSWGGGVYEQYF. CDR3 DNA sequence: TGTGCCAGCAGTTGGGGTGGAGGGGTTTACGAGCAGTACTTC.

This rearrangement joins TRBV4-1 to TRBJ2-7, with 8 bases lining up with TRBD2. With 0 bases clipped from V and 8 bases from J, the junction kept 9 bases outside the gene matches. Germline-derived CDR1 and CDR2 are MGHRA and YSYEKL. This CDR3 spans 15 amino acids. CDR3 sequence reads: CASSQDRLAGAKQYF. Written as DNA, the CDR3 is TGCGCCAGCAGCCAAGATCGGCTAGCGGGTGCCAAGCAGTACTTC.